This note documents a single T cell receptor beta chain sequence. There are a few counts of this clonotype. This clone's antigen is unknown. Base quality data are lacking; no much larger clone is found one base away. The data belong to a study of chronic HIV infection and antiretroviral therapy (dated by TCRdb to the mid-2010s). Library preparation was by 5' RACE. Sequencing was performed on an Illumina MiSeq. TCRdb handled the public reads itself, with Q25 trimming in fastp and clone calling in MiXCR, and kept productive beta chains. Rows matching on CDR3 protein sequence are summarized as one entry with the most common DNA and genes. This sample is represented by roughly 39,000 distinct CDR3 sequences; 8% to 10% of them were singletons. The ten biggest clones cover 2.9% of the sample. The CDR3, from cysteine to phenylalanine, totals 15 residues. Only the CDR3 part of the read is kept: 45 bases, read in frame from the first base. Looking up the germline V gene yields CDR1 SGDLS and CDR2 YYNGEE. Deletion took 4 bases off V and 4 bases off J, with a span of 17 bases between the germline ends.

Sequenced: peripheral blood. The rearranged chain carries TRBV9 and TRBJ1-2; the D gene assignment is ambiguous. This TCR was recovered from an adult who had HIV and had not received antiretroviral therapy, or was an uninfected healthy control (not recorded which). The DNA sequence is given as TGTGCCAGCAGCCCGAACTCCGCGGGGAGCTATGGCTACACCTTC. It encodes CASSPNSAGSYGYTF. Supplemented by the reference TRBV9 and TRBJ1-2 proteins around the CDR3, the complete variable domain is DSGVTQTPKHLITATGQRVTLRCSPRSGDLSVYWYQQSLDQGLQFLIQYYNGEERAKGNILERFSAQQFPDLHSELNLSSLELGDSALYFCASSPNSAGSYGYTFGSGTRLTVV.